This section outlines one T cell receptor beta chain sequence together with its context. This entry is derived from a study of OX40 agonist ivuxolimab in advanced cancers. In germline, CDR1 is DFQATT, CDR2 SNEGSKA (reference sequence). This CDR3 has 11 amino acids. V lost 3 bases and J lost 4, with 7 bases in between. Sequenced by immunoSEQ multiplex PCR; TCRdb stores in-frame clones only, minus some. The table records fewer than 75,000 clones, about 88% of them present only once. The gene calls are TRBV20-1 and TRBJ2-7, with D possibly being TRBD1 or TRBD2 (5 bases each). This receptor was taken from an adult with an advanced solid tumor such as melanoma, head and neck, liver or kidney cancer. Sequenced material: CD4+ or CD8+ T cells sorted from blood, taken in a trial of the OX40 agonist ivuxolimab. The CDR3 coding sequence is TGCAGTGCTAGTGGGGGATACGAGCAGTACTTC. Translated, it gives CSASGGYEQYF.